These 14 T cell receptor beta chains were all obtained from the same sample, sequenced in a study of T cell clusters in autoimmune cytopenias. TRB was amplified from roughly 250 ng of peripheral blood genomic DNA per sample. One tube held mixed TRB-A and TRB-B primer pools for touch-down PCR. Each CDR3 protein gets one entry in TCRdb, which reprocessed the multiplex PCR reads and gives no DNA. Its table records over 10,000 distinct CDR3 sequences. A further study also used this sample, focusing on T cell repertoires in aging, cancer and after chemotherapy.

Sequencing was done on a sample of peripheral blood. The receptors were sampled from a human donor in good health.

The CDR3 sequence: CASSYSSQGLNDEKLFF. The chain uses TRBV6-5 and TRBJ1-4; TCRdb proposes TRBD1, but this gene call is untestable without DNA. CDR1 MNHEY and CDR2 SVGAGI come from the germline V gene. This CDR3 is built from 17 residues.

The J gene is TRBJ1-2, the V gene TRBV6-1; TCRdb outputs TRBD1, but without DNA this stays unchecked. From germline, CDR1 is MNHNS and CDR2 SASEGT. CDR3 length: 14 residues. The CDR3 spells CASTPGSSPAGYTF.

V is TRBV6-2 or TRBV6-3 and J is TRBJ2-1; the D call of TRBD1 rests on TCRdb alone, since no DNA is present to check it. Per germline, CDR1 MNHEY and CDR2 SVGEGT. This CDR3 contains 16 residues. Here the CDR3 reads CASKYRTTGIQGEQFF.

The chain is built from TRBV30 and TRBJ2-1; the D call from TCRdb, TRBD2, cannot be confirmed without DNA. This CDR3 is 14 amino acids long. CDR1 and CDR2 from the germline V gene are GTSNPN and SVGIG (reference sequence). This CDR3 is CAWSPPTRVGEQFF. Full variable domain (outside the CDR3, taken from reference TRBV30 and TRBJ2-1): SQTIHQWPATLVQPVGSPLSLECTVEGTSNPNLYWYRQAAGRGLQLLFYSVGIGQISSEVPQNLSASRPQDRQFILSSKKLLLSDSGFYLCAWSPPTRVGEQFFGPGTRLTVL.

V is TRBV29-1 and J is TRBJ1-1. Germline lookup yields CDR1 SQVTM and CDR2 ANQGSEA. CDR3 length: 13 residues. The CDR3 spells CSVEVPRWPRAFF.

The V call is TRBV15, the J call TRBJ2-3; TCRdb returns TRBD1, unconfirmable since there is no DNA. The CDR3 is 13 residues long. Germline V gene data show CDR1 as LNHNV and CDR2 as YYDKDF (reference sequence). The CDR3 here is CATSRDPADTQYF.

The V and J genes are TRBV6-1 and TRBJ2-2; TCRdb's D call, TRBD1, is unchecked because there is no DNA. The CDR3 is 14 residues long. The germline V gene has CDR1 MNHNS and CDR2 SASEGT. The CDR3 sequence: CASSWDSITGELFF.

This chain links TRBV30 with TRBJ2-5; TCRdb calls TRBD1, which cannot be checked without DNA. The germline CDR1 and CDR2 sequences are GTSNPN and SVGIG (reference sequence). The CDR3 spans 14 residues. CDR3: CARATGTGKETQYF.

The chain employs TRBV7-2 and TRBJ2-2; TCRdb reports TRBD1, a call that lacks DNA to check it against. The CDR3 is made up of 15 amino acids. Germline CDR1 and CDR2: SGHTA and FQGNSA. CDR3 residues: CASRRTAANTGELFF.

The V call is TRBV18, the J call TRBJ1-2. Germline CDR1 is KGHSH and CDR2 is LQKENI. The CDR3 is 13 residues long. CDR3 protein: CASSPPGPDGYTF.

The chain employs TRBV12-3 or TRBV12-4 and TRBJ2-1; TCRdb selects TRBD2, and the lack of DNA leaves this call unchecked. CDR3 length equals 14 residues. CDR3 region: CASSLDLPSNEQFF.

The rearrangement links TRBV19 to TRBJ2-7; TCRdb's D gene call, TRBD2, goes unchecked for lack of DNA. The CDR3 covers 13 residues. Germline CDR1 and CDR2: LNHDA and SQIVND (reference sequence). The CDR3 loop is CASSPTSDYEQYF.

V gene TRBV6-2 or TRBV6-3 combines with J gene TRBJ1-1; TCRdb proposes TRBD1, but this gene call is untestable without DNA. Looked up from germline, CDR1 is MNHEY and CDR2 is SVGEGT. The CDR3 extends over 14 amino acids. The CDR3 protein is CASSYSQGISEAFF.

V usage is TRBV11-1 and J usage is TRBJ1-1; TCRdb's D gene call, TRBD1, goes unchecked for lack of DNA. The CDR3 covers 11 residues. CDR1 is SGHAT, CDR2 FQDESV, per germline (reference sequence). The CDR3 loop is CARTGGTEAFF.